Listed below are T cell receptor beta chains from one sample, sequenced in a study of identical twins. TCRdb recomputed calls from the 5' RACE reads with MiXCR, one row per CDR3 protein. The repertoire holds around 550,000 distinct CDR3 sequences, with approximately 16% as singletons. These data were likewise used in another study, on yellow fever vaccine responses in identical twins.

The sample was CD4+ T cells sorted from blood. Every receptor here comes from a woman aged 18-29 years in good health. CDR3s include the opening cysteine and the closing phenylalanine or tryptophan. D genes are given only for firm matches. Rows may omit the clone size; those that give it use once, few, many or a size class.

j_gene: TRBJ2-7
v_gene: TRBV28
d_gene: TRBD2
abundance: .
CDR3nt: TGTGCCAGCAGTTATGTACTAGCGGTCTACGAGCAGTACTTC
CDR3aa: CASSYVLAVYEQYF

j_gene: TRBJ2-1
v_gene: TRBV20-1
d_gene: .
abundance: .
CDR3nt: TGCAGTGCTAGCCTAATAGGGGGGAATGAGCAGTTCTTC
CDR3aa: CSASLIGGNEQFF

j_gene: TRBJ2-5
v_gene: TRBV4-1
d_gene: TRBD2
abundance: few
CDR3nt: TGCGCCAGCAGCAAAGGGCCGGGACTAGTTCAAGAGACCCAGTACTTC
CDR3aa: CASSKGPGLVQETQYF

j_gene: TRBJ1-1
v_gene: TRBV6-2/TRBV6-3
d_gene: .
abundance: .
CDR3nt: TGTGCCAGCAGTGCCCGGGGCGTAAACACTGAAGCTTTCTTT
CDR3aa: CASSARGVNTEAFF

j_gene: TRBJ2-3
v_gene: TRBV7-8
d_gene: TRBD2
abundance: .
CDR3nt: TGTGCCAGCAGCTCAATAGCGGGGACCAGCACAGATACGCAGTATTTT
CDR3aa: CASSSIAGTSTDTQYF

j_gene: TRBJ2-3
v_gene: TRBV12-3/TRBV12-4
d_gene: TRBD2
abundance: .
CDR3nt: TGTGCCAGCAGCGGACTAGCGGGGGGGCGGGTCACAGATACGCAGTATTTT
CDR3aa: CASSGLAGGRVTDTQYF

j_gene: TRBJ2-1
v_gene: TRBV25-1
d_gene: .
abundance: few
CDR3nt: TGTGCCAGCAGTGAGCAGGGTATGGACTCCGAGCAGTTCTTC
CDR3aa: CASSEQGMDSEQFF

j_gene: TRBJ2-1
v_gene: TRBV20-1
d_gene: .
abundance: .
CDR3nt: TGCAGTGCCCTCCGGGAGCCCATTTATAATGAGCAGTTCTTC
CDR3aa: CSALREPIYNEQFF

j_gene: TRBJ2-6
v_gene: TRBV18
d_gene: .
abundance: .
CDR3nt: TGTGCCAGCTCACCAGGGACTCCCTCTGGGGCCAACGTCCTGACTTTC
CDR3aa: CASSPGTPSGANVLTF

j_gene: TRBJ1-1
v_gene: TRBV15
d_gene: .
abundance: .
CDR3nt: TGTGCCACCAGCAGAGATCTCCAGGGGAGGACTGAAGCTTTCTTT
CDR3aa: CATSRDLQGRTEAFF